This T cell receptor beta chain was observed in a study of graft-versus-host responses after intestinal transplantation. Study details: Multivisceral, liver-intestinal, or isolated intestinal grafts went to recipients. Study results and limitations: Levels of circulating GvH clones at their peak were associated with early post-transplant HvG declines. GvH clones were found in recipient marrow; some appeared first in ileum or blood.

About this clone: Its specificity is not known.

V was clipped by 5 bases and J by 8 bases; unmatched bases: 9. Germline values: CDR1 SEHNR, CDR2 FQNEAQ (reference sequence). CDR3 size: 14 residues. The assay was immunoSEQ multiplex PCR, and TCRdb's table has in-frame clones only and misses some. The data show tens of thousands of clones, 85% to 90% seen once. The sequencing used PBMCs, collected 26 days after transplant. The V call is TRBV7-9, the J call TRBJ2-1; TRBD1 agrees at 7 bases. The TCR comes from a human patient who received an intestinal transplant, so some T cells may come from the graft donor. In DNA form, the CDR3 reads TGTGCCAGCAGCCTTACGGACAGGAGTCATGAGCAGTTCTTC. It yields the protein CASSLTDRSHEQFF.